These 21 T cell receptor beta chains originate from one sample sequenced in a study of cytomegalovirus exposure and HLA in healthy donors. It was with 60 Vbeta and 13 Jbeta primers that the PCR ran. The protocol was immunoSEQ multiplex PCR, while the TCRdb copy is restricted to in-frame clones and leaves out a portion. The sample has about 110,000 clones; approximately 70% are singletons. Sequenced: PBMCs. The receptors derive from a man in his thirties or forties in good health and CMV-seropositive.

On this clone: The germline gene is not matched at one end of the junction; a read error may be the cause. The chain uses TRBV7-7 and TRBJ2-5, with D uncertain. This CDR3 is 16 amino acids long. From germline, CDR1 is SSHAT and CDR2 FNYEAQ (reference sequence). The chain's CDR3 is CASSLGRMVRKETQYF. CDR3 nucleotides: TGTGCTAGCAGCTTAGGGCGGATGGTCCGGAAGGAGACCCAGTACTTC.

V and J are TRBV28 and TRBJ1-1, with 12 bases aligning to TRBD1. The germline V gene encodes CDR1 MDHEN and CDR2 SYDVKM. The CDR3 covers 15 residues. V trimming: 4 bases; J trimming: 6 bases; junction bases outside the gene matches: 6. The CDR3 region has the DNA TGTGCCAGCAGTTCGTTCGGGACAGGGGGCGCTGAAGCTTTCTTT. Amino acid sequence: CASSSFGTGGAEAFF.

Only a few counts were recorded for this clone. The V call is TRBV19, the J call TRBJ1-6; TRBD1 agrees at 8 bases. Trimming cost V 1 base and J 9 bases; bases outside gene matches: 5. Per germline, CDR1 LNHDA and CDR2 SQIVND (reference sequence). The CDR3 spans 15 residues. CDR3 DNA: TGTGCCAGTAGTATAGCAGGGGGCGCGGTTTCACCCCTCCACTTT. Translation gives CASSIAGGAVSPLHF.

This clone has more than one count but fewer than ten. V is TRBV4-3 and J is TRBJ2-1, with 8 nucleotides matching TRBD2. Per germline, CDR1 LGHNA and CDR2 YSLEER. The trim removed 3 bases at V and 7 bases at J, leaving 8 bases unmatched. The CDR3 covers 15 residues. CDR3 nucleotides: TGCGCCAGCAGCCAGAGTCTAGCGGGTCTGAATGAGCAGTTCTTC. Amino acid sequence: CASSQSLAGLNEQFF.

The genes are TRBV2 and TRBJ2-2; the match to TRBD1 covers 7 bases. Germline CDR1 reads SNHLY; CDR2 reads FYNNEI. Trimming at V came to 3 bases and at J to 14 bases, leaving 9 bases not matched to a gene. The CDR3 runs to 13 residues. The CDR3 DNA is TGTGCCAGCAGTGATAACAGGGGTGGATATCTGTTTTTT. It encodes CASSDNRGGYLFF.

This clone has a handful of counts. This rearrangement joins TRBV4-2 to TRBJ2-2; D gene unclear. The germline V and J ends were trimmed by 1 base and 10 bases, with 10 bases remaining between them. The germline gives CDR1 LGHNA, CDR2 YNFKEQ. CDR3 length: 13 amino acids. The CDR3 DNA reads TGTGCCAGCAGCCAAGTCATGGAGCTGGAGCTGTTTTTT. Its translation: CASSQVMELELFF.

This rearrangement joins TRBV4-1 to TRBJ1-2, with TRBD1 as a possible D gene (5 bases). The CDR3 is made up of 16 amino acids. The germline V and J ends were trimmed by 2 bases and 6 bases, with 19 bases remaining between them. Germline CDR1 is MGHRA and CDR2 is YSYEKL. The CDR3 DNA reads TGCGCCAGCAGCCAACCTTCGGCAGGGCGTGGGGATGGCTACACCTTC. It yields the protein CASSQPSAGRGDGYTF.

This clone has just one count. V usage is TRBV6-5 and J usage is TRBJ2-2, with D maybe TRBD1 (6 bases). V was clipped by 5 bases and J by 4 bases, with 11 bases between them. Germline lookup yields CDR1 MNHEY and CDR2 SVGAGI. This CDR3 has 14 amino acids. The CDR3 DNA sequence: TGTGCCAGCAGTCCGGTAGGGGGCACCGGGGAGCTGTTTTTT. It translates to CASSPVGGTGELFF.

Concerning this clone: Additional DNA sequences in this sample encode the identical CDR3. This chain connects TRBV28 to TRBJ1-2; 10 bases are shared with TRBD1. The ends lost 6 bases at V and 8 bases at J; junction bases unmatched: 6. CDR1 is MDHEN, CDR2 SYDVKM, per germline. The CDR3 is made up of 13 amino acids. CDR3 nucleotide sequence: TGTGCCAGCAGCCCCGGACAGGGGGGAGGCTACACCTTC. Amino acids: CASSPGQGGGYTF.

The V and J genes are TRBV11-3 and TRBJ2-7; 7 bases map to TRBD2. The CDR3 is 13 residues long. Trimming cost V 5 bases and J 3 bases; bases outside gene matches: 4. The V gene's germline CDR1 is SGHNT and CDR2 YENEEA. The CDR3 region has the DNA TGTGCCAGCAGCGCGGGGGATCTCTACGAGCAGTACTTC. Encoded protein: CASSAGDLYEQYF.

This clone showed up just a few times. The J gene is TRBJ2-4, the V gene TRBV21-1; the listed D gene, TRBD1, was not tested against the DNA. TRBV21-1 is marked as a pseudogene. CDR3 length equals 23 residues. The CDR3 DNA sequence: TGTGCCAGCAGCAAATTCAGGGGGGGTGGGGGACAGGGGTTGGCGATGTTCCAAAACATTCAGTACTTC. Translated, it gives CASSKFRGGGGQGLAMFQNIQYF.

V gene TRBV29-1 combines with J gene TRBJ2-4, with 12 bases that match TRBD1. The CDR3 is made up of 17 amino acids. Germline trimming cut 7 bases from V and 0 bases from J; bases unmatched to any gene: 10. The germline V gene encodes CDR1 SQVTM and CDR2 ANQGSEA. CDR3 bases: TGCAGCGCTGGCGGGACAGGGGGCTACCTAGCCAAAAACATTCAGTACTTC. Its translation is CSAGGTGGYLAKNIQYF.

J is TRBJ1-2 and V is TRBV27, with 7 bases that match TRBD1. This CDR3 contains 13 residues. V lost 5 bases to trimming and J lost 5 bases; unmatched junction nucleotides: 5. CDR1 and CDR2 (germline): MNHEY, SMNVEV (reference sequence). This chain's CDR3 is CASSQQGRYGYTF. DNA of the CDR3: TGTGCCAGCAGTCAACAGGGGAGGTATGGCTACACCTTC.

CDR3 in amino acids: CASSLDRPLNSPLHF. CDR3 nucleotide sequence: TGCGCCAGCAGCTTGGACAGGCCCCTAAATTCACCCCTCCACTTT. The rearrangement joins TRBV5-1 to TRBJ1-6; D is possibly TRBD1 (5 bases). V was cut by 0 bases and J by 7 bases, with 11 bases left in between. The CDR3 loop spans 15 amino acids. Germline V gene data show CDR1 as SGHRS and CDR2 as YFSETQ.

The CDR3 coding sequence is TGTGCCAGCAGCCCCGATAGGAGCTCCTACAATGAGCAGTTCTTC. This translates into CASSPDRSSYNEQFF. V gene TRBV7-3 combines with J gene TRBJ2-1; D is ambiguous. The CDR3 spans 15 residues. Germline CDR1 is SGHTA and CDR2 is FQGTGA. The V end was cut by 5 bases, the J end by 0 bases, with 11 bases between.

The J gene is TRBJ1-2, the V gene TRBV29-1; D perhaps matches TRBD1 (5 bases). Deletions cut 3 bases from V and 5 bases from J, with 19 bases between. From germline, CDR1 is SQVTM and CDR2 ANQGSEA. The length of the CDR3 is 15 residues. CDR3 DNA: TGCAGCGTTGAGGGTGGGACTGAGAGACTTTATGGCTACACCTTC. It translates to CSVEGGTERLYGYTF.

This chain joins TRBV9 and TRBJ2-5; 12 bases map to TRBD2. The V and J ends lost 4 bases and 5 bases, in that order; junction bases with no gene match: 15. The CDR3 has 18 amino acids. CDR1 and CDR2 (germline): SGDLS, YYNGEE. CDR3 in amino acids: CASSSDPSGRAPGETQYF. The CDR3 DNA reads as TGTGCCAGCAGCTCAGACCCTAGCGGGAGGGCCCCTGGGGAGACCCAGTACTTC.

The chain is built from TRBV7-3 and TRBJ2-3; 8 bases agree with TRBD2. The V and J ends lost 0 bases and 4 bases, in that order; junction bases with no gene match: 6. Germline V gene lookup returns CDR1 SGHTA and CDR2 FQGTGA. This CDR3 comprises 16 residues. The CDR3 DNA is TGTGCCAGCAGCTTAACTAGCGGGGAGTTAGCAGATACGCAGTATTTT. This codes for CASSLTSGELADTQYF.

V and J are TRBV7-2 and TRBJ2-5; D might be TRBD2 (6 bases). The germline V gene has CDR1 SGHTA and CDR2 FQGNSA. CDR3 length: 12 amino acids. V was cut by 5 bases and J by 5 bases, with 9 bases left in between. CDR3 region: CASSPAGETQYF. The CDR3 nucleotides read TGTGCCAGCAGCCCGGCGGGGGAGACCCAGTACTTC.

The rearrangement uses TRBV27 and TRBJ2-3; a weak D match, TRBD2 (6 bases). Germline V gene sequence: CDR1 MNHEY, CDR2 SMNVEV (reference sequence). The ends were cut back, 5 bases at V and 3 bases at J, with 18 bases in the middle. The CDR3 length is 16 residues. CDR3 nucleotide sequence: TGTGCCAGCAGTAGGAAGTTGTCAGGGAGGACAGATACGCAGTATTTT. Protein sequence: CASSRKLSGRTDTQYF.

The chain recombines TRBV19 with TRBJ1-2, with D perhaps TRBD1 (6 bases). Germline assignment: CDR1 LNHDA and CDR2 SQIVND (reference sequence). The CDR3 extends over 13 amino acids. Trimming cost V 5 bases and J 4 bases, with 11 bases left between them. The CDR3 protein is CASSPRGGYGYTF. Here the CDR3 DNA reads TGTGCCAGTAGTCCGAGGGGGGGCTATGGCTACACCTTC.